The 23 T cell receptor beta chains given below trace back to one sample, sequenced in a study of blood T cell repertoires in COVID-19. Clones were read by immunoSEQ multiplex PCR, and TCRdb kept only the in-frame ones, dropping some. The sample holds roughly 60,000 clones, roughly 87% seen once. Material for sequencing was peripheral blood. Receptor source: a man aged 40-49 years with COVID-19, enrolled during active disease.

The V gene is TRBV6-5, the J gene TRBJ1-2; perhaps TRBD1 as D (6 bases). CDR1 and CDR2 from the germline V gene are MNHEY and SVGAGI. Trimming took off 7 bases at V and 8 bases at J, with 23 bases between the two ends. This CDR3 contains 15 residues. The CDR3 is CASMGAVGVTAGYTF. The CDR3 bases are TGTGCCAGCATGGGGGCCGTAGGGGTTACAGCAGGCTACACCTTC.

The chain carries TRBV24-1 and TRBJ1-6; 9 bases line up with TRBD1. Germline values: CDR1 KGHDR, CDR2 SFDVKD. This CDR3 has 13 residues. V lost 7 bases to trimming and J lost 9 bases; unmatched junction nucleotides: 3. The CDR3 loop is CATREGQGSPLHF. The CDR3 region has the DNA TGTGCCACCAGGGAGGGACAGGGTTCACCCCTCCACTTT.

The chain uses TRBV6-6 and TRBJ1-2; 7 bases are shared with TRBD1. V shed 6 bases, J shed 6 bases, and the junction held 4 bases outside the gene matches. Per the germline V gene, CDR1 is MNHNY and CDR2 is SVGAGI (reference sequence). The CDR3 runs to 12 residues. CDR3 coding DNA: TGTGCCAGCAGATTTGACAGGGATGGCTACACCTTC. Its translation is CASRFDRDGYTF.

This clone occurred once. The rearrangement uses TRBV6-5 and TRBJ1-1, with D possibly being TRBD1 (6 bases). The V and J ends lost 8 bases and 0 bases respectively, with 10 bases between them. The CDR3 has 13 residues. Germline CDR1 reads MNHEY; CDR2 reads SVGAGI. The CDR3 protein is CASFDRMNTEAFF. CDR3 bases: TGTGCCAGCTTTGACAGGATGAACACTGAAGCTTTCTTT.

This clone has only a few counts. The J gene is TRBJ1-1, the V gene TRBV21-1; the table gives TRBD1 as D, unverified against the DNA. TRBV21-1 is deemed a pseudogene. The CDR3 consists of 19 residues. The CDR3 region has the DNA TGTGCCAGCAGCAGGGGGCGAGTGCAGCCGAAAACATTGAACACTGAAGCTTTCTTT. Translated, it gives CASSRGRVQPKTLNTEAFF.

The rearrangement joins TRBV30 to TRBJ1-4; D remains ambiguous. The CDR3 spans 14 residues. Germline-derived CDR1 and CDR2 are GTSNPN and SVGIG (reference sequence). V lost 0 bases to trimming and J lost 8 bases, with 13 bases between them. The CDR3 protein is CAWSVVFGKEKLFF. The CDR3 DNA sequence: TGTGCCTGGAGTGTAGTCTTTGGCAAAGAAAAACTGTTTTTT.

The chain uses TRBV5-5 and TRBJ2-3, with 8 bases aligning to TRBD1. V was pared by 3 bases and J by 1 base, with 4 bases of the junction left unmatched. CDR1 and CDR2 (germline): SGHKS, YYEKEE (reference sequence). The CDR3 runs 15 residues. CDR3: CASSWQGAGTDTQYF. The DNA for the CDR3 is TGTGCCAGCAGCTGGCAGGGGGCTGGCACAGATACGCAGTATTTT. Full variable domain (rest looked up from reference TRBV5-5 and TRBJ2-3): DAGVTQSPTHLIKTRGQQVTLRCSPISGHKSVSWYQQVLGQGPQFIFQYYEKEERGRGNFPDRFSARQFPNYSSELNVNALLLGDSALYLCASSWQGAGTDTQYFGPGTRLTVL.

This clone was seen a handful of times. The chain couples TRBV28 to TRBJ1-5, with 8 bases aligning to TRBD1. Germline-derived CDR1 and CDR2 are MDHEN and SYDVKM. This CDR3 has 16 residues. After removal of 6 bases from V and 2 bases from J, the junction contained 9 bases not matched to a gene. The chain's CDR3 is CASSRTGSGGNQPQHF. CDR3 DNA: TGTGCCAGCAGCCGGACAGGGTCAGGTGGCAATCAGCCCCAGCATTTT.

The chain is built from TRBV5-4 and TRBJ1-1; 7 nucleotides line up with TRBD1. The CDR3 runs to 15 residues. Germline CDR1 and CDR2: SGHNT and YYREEE (reference sequence). V trimming: 0 bases; J trimming: 2 bases; junction bases outside the gene matches: 4. CDR3 sequence reads: CASSLAGTANTEAFF. The CDR3 bases are TGTGCCAGCAGCTTGGCCGGGACAGCCAACACTGAAGCTTTCTTT.

The chain combines TRBV4-1 with TRBJ2-5; D perhaps matches TRBD2 (5 bases). The CDR3 extends over 15 amino acids. V was clipped by 2 bases and J by 0 bases, with 10 bases between them. CDR1 and CDR2 from the germline V gene are MGHRA and YSYEKL. The CDR3 DNA is TGCGCCAGCAGCCAAAATGAGCGGTACCAAGAGACCCAGTACTTC. Amino acid sequence: CASSQNERYQETQYF.

The table lists this clone with a few counts. The chain combines TRBV19 with TRBJ2-7, with D possibly being TRBD1 (6 bases). CDR1 is LNHDA and CDR2 is SQIVND in the germline V gene (reference sequence). Deletions cut 1 base from V and 7 bases from J, with 8 bases between. The CDR3 has 12 residues. CDR3 region: CASSIGDREQYF. CDR3 sequence (DNA): TGTGCCAGTAGTATAGGCGACAGGGAGCAGTACTTC.

V and J are TRBV25-1 and TRBJ2-7, with D perhaps TRBD2 (5 bases). Trimming shortened V by 3 bases and J by 2 bases, and 5 bases separated the two germline ends. This CDR3 region has 12 residues. Germline assignment: CDR1 MGHDK and CDR2 SYGVNS. The CDR3 spells CASSERAYEQYF. In DNA form, the CDR3 reads TGTGCCAGCAGTGAGCGGGCCTACGAGCAGTACTTC.

The rearrangement uses TRBV19 and TRBJ1-5; D possibly corresponds to TRBD1 (6 bases). The CDR3 has 18 residues. Trimming left V 0 bases short and J 1 base short, with 16 bases between. CDR1 LNHDA and CDR2 SQIVND come from the germline V gene (reference sequence). For the CDR3, the DNA is TGTGCCAGTAGTATAGATCAAGAAGGGGGAAAAAGCAATCAGCCCCAGCATTTT. Amino acid sequence: CASSIDQEGGKSNQPQHF. Full variable domain (remainder filled in from reference TRBV19 and TRBJ1-5): DGGITQSPKYLFRKEGQNVTLSCEQNLNHDAMYWYRQDPGQGLRLIYYSQIVNDFQKGDIAEGYSVSREKKESFPLTVTSAQKNPTAFYLCASSIDQEGGKSNQPQHFGDGTRLSIL.

A single count supports this clone. The CDR3 region is CASAPGGTGSYEQYF. Here the CDR3 DNA reads TGCGCCAGCGCCCCGGGAGGGACAGGGTCATACGAGCAGTACTTC. The chain is built from TRBV5-1 and TRBJ2-7; D perhaps matches TRBD1 (9 bases). The CDR3 runs 15 residues. The V gene lost 7 bases and the J gene lost 4 bases, with 21 bases spanning the gap. CDR1 is SGHRS, CDR2 YFSETQ, per germline.

The CDR3 nucleotides are TGCAGCGCCTCCGCGGAGAGGAGAAACTATGGCTACACCTTC. This encodes CSASAERRNYGYTF. The chain uses TRBV29-1 and TRBJ1-2, with D unclear. Germline V gene lookup returns CDR1 SQVTM and CDR2 ANQGSEA. This CDR3 spans 14 amino acids. V lost 7 bases to trimming and J lost 2 bases, with 17 bases between them.

V and J are TRBV5-1 and TRBJ1-1, with 7 positions matching TRBD1. Germline CDR1 and CDR2: SGHRS and YFSETQ. This CDR3 is 15 amino acids long. V shed 4 bases and J 5 bases; nucleotides not matched to a gene: 11. CDR3 residues: CASSLQRDRSTEAFF. CDR3 sequence (DNA): TGCGCCAGCAGCCTGCAGAGGGACAGATCTACTGAAGCTTTCTTT.

This chain connects TRBV19 to TRBJ2-7; 11 positions match TRBD2. V lost 5 bases, J lost 0 bases, and 3 bases stayed unmatched. The CDR3 has 15 residues. Germline V lookup: CDR1 LNHDA, CDR2 SQIVND (reference sequence). As DNA, the CDR3 is TGTGCCAGTAGTGTAGCGGGGGGGAGCTCCTACGAGCAGTACTTC. Encoded protein: CASSVAGGSSYEQYF.

This clone showed up just a few times. V is TRBV5-6 and J is TRBJ2-7; 11 bases align to TRBD2. CDR1 and CDR2 (germline): SGHDT, YYEEEE. The CDR3 extends over 16 amino acids. The ends lost 0 bases at V and 6 bases at J; junction bases unmatched: 8. The CDR3: CASSLGLAGNLGEQYF. The CDR3 nucleotides are TGTGCCAGCAGCTTGGGACTAGCGGGGAACCTCGGCGAGCAGTACTTC.

The V and J genes are TRBV5-4 and TRBJ2-2; 8 bases agree with TRBD2. The CDR3 totals 16 residues. CDR1 is SGHNT, CDR2 YYREEE, per germline (reference sequence). V gave up 0 bases and J gave up 5 bases; unmatched junction bases: 6. The CDR3 DNA reads TGTGCCAGCAGCTTGGGTATAGCGGGGCGTACCGGGGAGCTGTTTTTT. Protein product: CASSLGIAGRTGELFF.

The chain links TRBV27 to TRBJ1-5; 7 nucleotides line up with TRBD1. Germline CDR1 and CDR2: MNHEY and SMNVEV (reference sequence). This CDR3 spans 15 amino acids. Trimming took 7 bases from V and 3 from J; bases not matched to a gene: 9. This chain's CDR3 is CASNAGTVPNQPQHF. CDR3 nucleotides: TGTGCCAGCAATGCCGGGACAGTGCCCAATCAGCCCCAGCATTTT.

In DNA, the CDR3 is TGTGCCAGCAGCCAAACTTCGACAGGCACCTATGGCTACACCTTC. This sequence encodes CASSQTSTGTYGYTF. V usage is TRBV3-1 (or the pseudogene TRBV3-2) and J usage is TRBJ1-2; weak D call: TRBD1 (6 bases). Trimming removed 2 bases from V and 4 bases from J, with 14 bases in between. The CDR3 has 15 residues. Germline CDR1 and CDR2: LGHDT and YNNKEL (reference sequence).

This clone appeared once. V gene TRBV6-5 combines with J gene TRBJ2-7, with D possibly being TRBD2 (6 bases). The V end was cut by 5 bases, the J end by 7 bases, with 21 bases between. CDR1 is MNHEY and CDR2 is SVGAGI in the germline V gene. The CDR3 consists of 15 residues. The DNA of the CDR3 is TGTGCCAGCAGTCCCCTGGCGGGAAGGGGATGGGAGCAGTACTTC. This gives the protein CASSPLAGRGWEQYF.

The gene calls are TRBV2 and TRBJ1-1; D remains unclear. V lost 4 bases to trimming and J lost 0 bases, with 9 bases between them. CDR1 and CDR2 from the germline V gene are SNHLY and FYNNEI. This CDR3 is built from 14 residues. In nucleotides, the CDR3 is TGTGCCAGCAGTGGAGCAGCCTTGAACACTGAAGCTTTCTTT. Translation gives CASSGAALNTEAFF.